This T cell receptor beta chain was obtained from a study of cytomegalovirus exposure and HLA in healthy donors. The PCR had 60 Vbeta and 13 Jbeta primers. The method was immunoSEQ multiplex PCR; TCRdb's version includes in-frame clones alone and lacks a portion of them. This sample has 75,000 to 100,000 clones; around 8% occur once, and the top ten carry roughly 2%. The CDR3 runs to 13 residues. The germline V gene encodes CDR1 KGHSH and CDR2 LQKENI. V shed 2 bases and J shed 6 bases, with 10 bases lying between them. Study outcomes and limitations: The authors confirmed in vitro that a few CMV-associated chains were specific for CMV antigens. DRB1 showed the most TCR associations and HLA-C the fewest in a later analysis, as rates varied by HLA locus. It was approximately 150 TCR beta chains that were listed as cytomegalovirus-associated.

This clone was recorded a few times. Its antigen is not identified. This sample includes further DNA sequences coding for the same CDR3. The TCR comes from a man between 50 and 59 years old in good health and CMV-seronegative. Sequencing was carried out using PBMCs. The chain combines TRBV18 with TRBJ1-2; D might be TRBD1 (5 bases). CDR3 sequence (DNA): TGTGCCAGCTCACCAAGAACAGGAGATGGCTACACCTTC. Translating gives CASSPRTGDGYTF.